The TCR beta chain described here comes from a study of T cell responses to AZD1222 COVID-19 vaccine. Sequenced by immunoSEQ multiplex PCR; TCRdb stores in-frame clones only, minus some. The data contain about 120,000 clones, approximately 92% of them singletons. Germline V CDR1 and CDR2: SGHAT, FQDESV (reference sequence). The length of the CDR3 is 15 residues. Trimming left V 3 bases short and J 0 bases short, with 9 bases between. Study-wide findings and caveats: Spike-specific TCR breadth and depth grew following two AZD1222 doses. Nearly half of spike-specific TCRs reportedly target variant regions that are unmutated in the B.1.351 and B.1.1.7 variants. After the peak T cell response, and only then, were repertoires sampled. Seropositivity was recorded at baseline in only a handful of AZD1222 recipients.

Points on this clone: What it binds is unknown.

This chain joins TRBV11-1 and TRBJ1-3; D not certain. The sequence came from an adult who received the MenACWY meningococcal vaccine as a control. Sequencing was performed on peripheral blood, taken 28 days after the second dose of the MenACWY control vaccine. The CDR3 DNA is TGTGCCAGCAGCTTCAATCGGCACTCTGGAAACACCATATATTTT. Translation: CASSFNRHSGNTIYF. Combining the CDR3 with reference TRBV11-1 and TRBJ1-3 gives the whole variable domain EAEVAQSPRYKITEKSQAVAFWCDPISGHATLYWYRQILGQGPELLVQFQDESVVDDSQLPKDRFSAERLKGVDSTLKIQPAELGDSAMYLCASSFNRHSGNTIYFGEGSWLTVV.